This T cell receptor beta chain was sequenced for a study of shared clonotypes between healthy human individuals. Study-level findings and limits: Clonotype sharing among donors was thought likely to change with sequencing depth.

Comments on this clone: Its cognate antigen is unknown.

Original data processing: ImmunoSEQ only sent back junction sequences with no quality scores, so filtering was done differently. Profiling relied on immunoSEQ multiplex PCR, and the TCRdb table lists in-frame clones only, not all of them. Clone size and V and J calls were adopted from that table, with D and trimming inferred from the DNA. The sample lists about 2.3 million clones; 85% to 95% were seen once. The V and J ends lost 4 bases and 4 bases, in that order; junction bases with no gene match: 15. CDR1 is LNHNV, CDR2 YYDKDF, per germline (reference sequence). The CDR3 totals 19 residues. From CD4+ cells came CD45RA+ naive and CD45RA-negative memory subsets.

The rearrangement links TRBV15 to TRBJ2-2, with 10 bases that match TRBD1. The TCR comes from a man aged 18 to 29 in good health. Some clones in this sample may be carry-over from other donors' samples. Specimen: naive CD4+ T cells from PBMCs. Subset noted: CD45RA+ positively selected. CDR3 nucleotides: TGTGCCACCAGCACGCAATACTACAGACAGGGGGCGCCCACCGGGGAGCTGTTTTTT. Its protein product is CATSTQYYRQGAPTGELFF. Complete variable domain (other parts from reference TRBV15 and TRBJ2-2): DAMVIQNPRYQVTQFGKPVTLSCSQTLNHNVMYWYQQKSSQAPKLLFHYYDKDFNNEADTPDNFQSRRPNTSFCFLDIRSPGLGDTAMYLCATSTQYYRQGAPTGELFFGEGSRLTVL.